This is a list of T cell receptor beta chains from one sample in a study of blood T cell repertoires in COVID-19. The repertoire was sequenced with immunoSEQ multiplex PCR; TCRdb's copy has only in-frame clones and lacks some. Among 250,000 to 300,000 clones, 91% were seen once, and the ten largest hold 1.2%. Source material: PBMCs or T cells enriched from blood (not recorded which). These TCRs come from a human donor in a cohort exposed to, infected with or recovered from COVID-19 (not recorded which). The donor label of this sample is uncertain. Each CDR3 is given with its conserved first and last residue. D genes are given only for firm matches. Size is stated for part of the rows, as once, few or many counts, or as a class when the clone is expanded.

cdr3_length j_call v_call clone_size d_call cdr3_aa cdr3_nt
14 TRBJ1-1 TRBV19 NA TRBD1 CASSNRQGRTEAFF TGTGCCAGTAGTAACAGACAGGGGCGGACTGAAGCTTTCTTT
15 TRBJ2-1 TRBV11-2 NA NA CASSTGPSSSNEQFF TGTGCCAGCAGCACGGGTCCGTCTTCCAGCAATGAGCAGTTCTTC
15 TRBJ1-1 TRBV11-2 NA TRBD1 CASSRITGGATEAFF TGTGCCAGCAGTAGGATAACAGGGGGCGCGACTGAAGCTTTCTTT
14 TRBJ2-7 TRBV6-2/TRBV6-3 once TRBD1 CASSLGQGFHEQYF TGTGCCAGCAGTCTGGGACAGGGGTTCCACGAGCAGTACTTC
17 TRBJ2-3 TRBV29-1 NA TRBD2 CSVVSWEAGGYTDTQYF TGCAGCGTTGTTTCCTGGGAAGCGGGGGGATACACAGATACGCAGTATTTT
15 TRBJ2-1 TRBV11-1 NA TRBD2 CASSWTSGGKNEQFF TGTGCCAGCAGCTGGACTAGCGGGGGAAAAAATGAGCAGTTCTTC
16 TRBJ2-3 TRBV2 NA TRBD1 CASSELGTASTDTQYF TGTGCCAGCAGTGAACTCGGGACAGCTAGCACAGATACGCAGTATTTT
13 TRBJ1-1 TRBV27 once NA CASSFIGSTEAFF TGTGCCAGCAGTTTCATAGGGAGCACTGAAGCTTTCTTT
15 TRBJ1-4 TRBV5-6 NA NA CASSLATGKGEKLFF TGTGCCAGCAGCTTGGCCACAGGGAAAGGTGAAAAACTGTTTTTT
19 TRBJ2-1 TRBV30 NA TRBD2 CAWSGLQAGGPFSYNEQFF TGTGCCTGGAGTGGCCTGCAAGCGGGGGGGCCGTTCTCCTACAATGAGCAGTTCTTC
15 TRBJ1-2 TRBV5-1 NA NA CASSPPGQRNYGYTF TGCGCCAGCAGCCCCCCTGGACAGAGAAACTATGGCTACACCTTC
16 TRBJ1-2 TRBV7-2 few NA CASSLRGGGENYGYTF TGTGCCAGCAGCTTAAGGGGCGGAGGGGAGAACTATGGCTACACCTTC
14 TRBJ1-2 TRBV2 NA NA CASSEGLINYGYTF TGTGCCAGCAGTGAAGGGCTGATCAACTATGGCTACACCTTC
16 TRBJ1-6 TRBV15 NA NA CATSGKTTAYNSPLHF TGTGCCACCAGCGGAAAGACAACAGCCTATAATTCACCCCTCCACTTT
15 TRBJ1-1 TRBV5-6 few TRBD1 CASSAVTGGDTEAFF TGTGCCAGCAGCGCGGTCACAGGGGGGGACACTGAAGCTTTCTTT
15 TRBJ1-3 TRBV4-1 once NA CASSQLTVQGNTIYF TGCGCCAGCAGCCAATTAACAGTCCAAGGAAACACCATATATTTT
15 TRBJ2-7 TRBV6-5 NA NA CASSYTHGTPYEQYF TGTGCCAGCAGTTACACCCACGGGACACCCTACGAGCAGTACTTC